This record concerns one TCR beta chain sequence. Its antigen is still unknown. These data come from a study of shared clonotypes between healthy human individuals. General study results and limits: Roughly 4.6% of naive CD4 clonotypes were common to several donors. Rarefaction curves obtained for sorted subsets showed sequencing incomplete despite large depth. Lower generation probabilities were found for non-shared clonotypes than for those shared by all four donors.

Assay used: immunoSEQ multiplex PCR; TCRdb lists only in-frame clones, some missing. The sample contains about 2.2 million clones, about 93% of which appear only once. V shed 5 bases and J shed 4 bases, with 8 bases lying between them. The CDR3 spans 13 residues. The germline V gene encodes CDR1 SEHNR and CDR2 FQNEAQ (reference sequence). Terminally differentiated effector memory CD45RA+ cells were excluded by CCR7 positive selection of CD45RO-negative cells. The gene calls are TRBV7-9 and TRBJ2-2; D gene uncertain. This receptor was obtained from a young man in good health. Some clones in this sample may be carry-over from other donors' samples. Specimen: naive CD8+ T cells from PBMCs. The DNA for the CDR3 is TGTGCCAGCAGCACCTCGACCACCGGGGAGCTGTTTTTT. Its translation is CASSTSTTGELFF.